Following are 5 T cell receptor beta chains from one sample sequenced in a study of cytomegalovirus exposure and HLA in healthy donors. 13 Jbeta primers and 60 Vbeta primers were used for the PCR. Measured with immunoSEQ multiplex PCR; TCRdb has only the in-frame clones, and not every one. Here the sample spans around 130,000 clones, roughly 9% being singletons. Sequences were obtained from PBMCs. The receptors here all came from a woman between 40 and 55 years old in good health and CMV-seropositive.

The rearrangement links TRBV2 to TRBJ2-5; 11 nucleotides line up with TRBD2. The CDR3 spans 17 residues. From germline, CDR1 is SNHLY and CDR2 FYNNEI. V shed 2 bases and J 5 bases; nucleotides not matched to a gene: 10. CDR3 sequence (DNA): TGTGCCAGCAGTGAATGGGTTAGCGGGGGGGCCCGTGAGACCCAGTACTTC. It codes for CASSEWVSGGARETQYF.

The chain has TRBV27 and TRBJ1-2; 8 bases align to TRBD1. Trimming removed 6 bases from V and 7 bases from J; junction bases left unmatched: 7. Germline V gene sequence: CDR1 MNHEY, CDR2 SMNVEV (reference sequence). CDR3 size: 13 residues. The DNA of the CDR3 is TGTGCCAGCAGAAGTGCCGACAGGGGTGGCTACACCTTC. Encoded protein: CASRSADRGGYTF.

This clone was counted only a few times. The V gene is TRBV30, the J gene TRBJ1-2; 7 bases line up with TRBD1. The germline CDR1 and CDR2 sequences are GTSNPN and SVGIG (reference sequence). CDR3 length equals 16 residues. The V gene end was trimmed by 5 bases and the J gene end by 5 bases; junction bases not matched to a gene: 17. The CDR3 region has the DNA TGTGCCTGGGGACCAGGGGATACAGGGGATTTTTATGGCTACACCTTC. Translated, it gives CAWGPGDTGDFYGYTF.

The chain couples TRBV28 to TRBJ2-7, with D possibly being TRBD1 (5 bases). The CDR3 is made up of 15 amino acids. CDR1 is MDHEN and CDR2 is SYDVKM in the germline V gene. Trimming took 4 bases from V and 0 from J, leaving 13 bases between them. CDR3 amino acids: CASSSPAGNSYEQYF. The CDR3, as DNA: TGTGCCAGCAGTTCTCCCGCAGGGAACTCCTACGAGCAGTACTTC.

This sequence joins TRBV11-2 and TRBJ1-1, with 8 bases that match TRBD1. CDR1 and CDR2 from the germline V gene are SGHAT and FQNNGV. J lost 4 bases, V lost 6 bases, and 10 bases had no gene match. This CDR3 contains 15 residues. The CDR3 region has the DNA TGTGCCAGCAGATCGCGTCAGGGGGCAGGCACTGAAGCTTTCTTT. Translating it yields CASRSRQGAGTEAFF.